The table lists the clone carrying this TCR beta chain with many counts. Regarding time point: persistent/refractory GD, antithyroid drugs over 5 years with positive TRAb. PBMC-extracted RNA yielded the TCR library. The authors built TCR beta libraries using iRepertoire HTBI primers and Arm-PCR of CDR3 regions. Via MiXCR, TCRdb re-called the multiplex PCR reads, giving one row per CDR3 protein. The data hold approximately 360,000 distinct CDR3 sequences, with 20% to 25% observed a single time. The source of the sample is a study of regulatory T cells in long-lasting Graves disease. Source: peripheral blood mononuclear cells (PBMCs), taken when the disease was refractory, from a patient treated with antithyroid drugs. The receptor was derived from a woman aged 40 to 50 with Graves disease.

CDR3 sequence: CASSFQGPGANVLTF. The CDR3 DNA reads as TGTGCCAGCAGTTTCCAGGGACCCGGGGCCAACGTCCTGACTTTC. This chain uses TRBV28 with TRBJ2-6; tentatively, D is TRBD1 or TRBD2 (5 bases each). Between the trimmed V and J ends, which lost 3 bases and 4 bases, there was a span of 10 bases. From germline, CDR1 is MDHEN and CDR2 SYDVKM. This CDR3 has 15 residues.